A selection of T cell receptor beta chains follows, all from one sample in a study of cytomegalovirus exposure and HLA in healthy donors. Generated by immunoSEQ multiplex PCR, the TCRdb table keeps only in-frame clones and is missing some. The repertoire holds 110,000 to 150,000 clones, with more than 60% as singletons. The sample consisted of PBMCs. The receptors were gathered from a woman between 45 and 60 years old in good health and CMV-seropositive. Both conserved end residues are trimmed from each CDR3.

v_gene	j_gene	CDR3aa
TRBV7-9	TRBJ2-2	ASSFRGRLTGELF
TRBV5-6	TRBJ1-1	ASSLVRGTEAF
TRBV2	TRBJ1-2	ASRAGSLGYGYT
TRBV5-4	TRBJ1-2	ASSLVPVNYGYT
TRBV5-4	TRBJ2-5	ASGLAGGAGETQY
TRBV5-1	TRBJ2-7	ASSRDSLTAGTSEQY
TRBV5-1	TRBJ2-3	ASSFKDTQY
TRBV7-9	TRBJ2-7	ASSLLGGPVYEQY
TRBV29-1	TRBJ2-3	SVDAGLATDTQY
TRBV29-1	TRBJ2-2	SVAGGTGELF
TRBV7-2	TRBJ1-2	ASSAGGGYT
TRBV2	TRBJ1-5	ASRDSMDNQPQH
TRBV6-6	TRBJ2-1	ASSGSDRANEQF
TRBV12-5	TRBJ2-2	ASGPSLSVRELF
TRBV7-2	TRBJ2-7	ASSRDRDYYEQY
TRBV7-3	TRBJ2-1	ASSLNRDGEQF
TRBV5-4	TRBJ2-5	ASSLVPTETQY
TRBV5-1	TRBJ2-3	ASSFLAGDLSSTDTQY
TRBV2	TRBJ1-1	ASRTGAEAF
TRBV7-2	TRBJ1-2	ASSLEYGNYDYT
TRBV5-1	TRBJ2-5	ASSLGPTGQGQETQY
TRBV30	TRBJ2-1	AWSKGGGSYNEQF
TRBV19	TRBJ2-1	ASSKGLYNEQF
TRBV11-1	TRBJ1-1	ASSLQGGNTEAF
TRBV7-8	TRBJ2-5	ASSSPYSGGVRTQY
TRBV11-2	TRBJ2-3	ASSRTRNTQY
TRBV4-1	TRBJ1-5	ASSQDRDTGMDQPQH
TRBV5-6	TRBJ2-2	ASSPLPGGGGELF
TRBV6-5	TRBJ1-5	ASSWTGEDQPQH
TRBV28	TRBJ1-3	ASISAGGTYSGNTIY
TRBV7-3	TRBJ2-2	ASSSGGFGELF
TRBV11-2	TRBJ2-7	ASSLEGPPENYEQY
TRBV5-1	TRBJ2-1	ASSSESYNEQF
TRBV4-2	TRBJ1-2	ASSQDAFGQTNYGYT
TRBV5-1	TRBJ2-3	ASSSGQGPDTQY
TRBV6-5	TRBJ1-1	ASSLLGTPEAF
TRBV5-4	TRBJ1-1	ASRSRNTEAF
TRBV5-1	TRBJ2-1	ASSFGNSGGTVDEQF
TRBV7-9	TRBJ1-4	ASSLWQGSEKLF
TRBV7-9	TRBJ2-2	ASSFPNSGELF